This T cell receptor (beta chain) came from a study of cytomegalovirus exposure and HLA in healthy donors (dated by TCRdb to between 2016 and 2019). In the study overall: According to a later analysis, the approximately 130 validation repertoires were produced on the same platform as the approximately 690 repertoires of the first cohort. The aim of the study was to test whether cataloging public T cell receptors could identify signatures of past pathogen exposure. Besides the first cohort of some 670 subjects, a separate validation cohort made up of roughly 130 different subjects was used. The study combined high-throughput TCR immunosequencing, statistical association of individual TCRs with disease status, and machine learning to predict cytomegalovirus infection status.

As to this clone: Its binding antigen is unknown. No base quality information exists; no much larger clone differs at one position.

The CDR3 numbers 12 residues from cysteine through phenylalanine. The DNA shown is the 36-base CDR3, in frame from base 1. At the junction V is shortened by 2 bases and J by 9 bases; bases outside the gene matches: 1. The germline V gene specifies SGDLS as CDR1 and YYNGEE as CDR2. The paper's findings and limits, for the study overall: It was suggested by the authors that the approach could potentially be generalized to other disease states and immunological phenotypes. In both the original and validation cohorts, the classifier was reported to diagnose cytomegalovirus status with high specificity and sensitivity. All 110 or so repertoires were used to score co-occurrence in the validation cohort in a later analysis, because that analysis had no HLA typing for the cohort. In a later analysis, TCRs clustered in the first cohort were found to also tend to co-occur in the roughly 130 validation repertoires, with about 93% of cluster scores above 0. Across donors, most TCR sequences were observed very rarely, whereas some public TCRs were present in many individuals. The study gave a list of about 150 TCR beta chains associated with cytomegalovirus. A few of the identified cytomegalovirus-associated TCR beta chains were confirmed in vitro to be specific for cytomegalovirus antigens.

Preparation of the library involved the immunoSEQ multiplex PCR assay. Per the original workflow: A statistical classification framework was built for diagnosing cytomegalovirus status from the catalog of TCR beta chain sequences. Drawn from immuneACCESS, this table holds only the in-frame rearrangements with V and J called that TCRdb kept. Clones are partly lost; checked studies trace under half to an unresolved V gene and leave the rest unexplained. V and J calls and clone size are given by that table; D and trimming were obtained from the DNA. The sample contains 250,000 to 400,000 clones, nearly 90% of them found a single time. Approximately 0.95% of the sample belongs to the ten largest clones. Donors formed part of the validation cohort, which comprised 120 subjects and was distinct from the first cohort of under 850 subjects.

The rearranged segments are TRBV9 and TRBJ2-1; 8 junctional bases match TRBD2. Sequencing was performed on PBMCs. The TCR was taken from a man aged 30-40 years in good health and CMV-seronegative. The CDR3 region reads CASSVSGAEQFF. The sequenced DNA is TGTGCCAGCAGCGTTAGCGGGGCTGAGCAGTTCTTC.